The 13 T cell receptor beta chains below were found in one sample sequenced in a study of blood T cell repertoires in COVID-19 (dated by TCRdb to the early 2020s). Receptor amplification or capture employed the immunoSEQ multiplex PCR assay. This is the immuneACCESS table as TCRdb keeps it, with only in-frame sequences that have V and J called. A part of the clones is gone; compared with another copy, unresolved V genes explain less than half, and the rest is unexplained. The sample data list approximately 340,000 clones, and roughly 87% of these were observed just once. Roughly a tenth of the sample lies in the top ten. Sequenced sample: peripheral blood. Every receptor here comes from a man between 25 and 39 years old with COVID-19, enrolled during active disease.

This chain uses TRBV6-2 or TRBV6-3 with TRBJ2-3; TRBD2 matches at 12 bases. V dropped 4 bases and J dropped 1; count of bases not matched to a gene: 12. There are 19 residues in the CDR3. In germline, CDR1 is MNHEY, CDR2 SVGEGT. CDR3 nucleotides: TGTGCCAGCAGTTGGACTAGCGGGGCCTGTCAATGCGGCACAGATACGCAGTATTTT. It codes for CASSWTSGACQCGTDTQYF.

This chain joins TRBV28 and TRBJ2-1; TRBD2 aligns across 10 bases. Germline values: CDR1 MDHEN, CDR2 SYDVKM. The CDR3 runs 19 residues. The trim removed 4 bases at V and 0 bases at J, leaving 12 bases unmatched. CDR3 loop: CASSSSVVAGGRSYNEQFF. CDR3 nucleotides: TGTGCCAGCAGTTCCAGCGTGGTAGCGGGAGGACGCTCCTACAATGAGCAGTTCTTC. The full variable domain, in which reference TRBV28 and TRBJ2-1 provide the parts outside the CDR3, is DVKVTQSSRYLVKRTGEKVFLECVQDMDHENMFWYRQDPGLGLRLIYFSYDVKMKEKGDIPEGYSVSREKKERFSLILESASTNQTSMYLCASSSSVVAGGRSYNEQFFGPGTRLTVL.

This CDR3 reads CASSTWGVLEDEQFF. DNA of the CDR3: TGCGCCAGCAGCACCTGGGGGGTTCTGGAGGATGAGCAGTTCTTC. This sequence joins TRBV4-3 and TRBJ2-1; D possibly corresponds to TRBD2 (6 bases). The CDR3 consists of 15 residues. V was trimmed by 5 bases and J by 8 bases, leaving 19 bases between them. CDR1 LGHNA and CDR2 YSLEER come from the germline V gene.

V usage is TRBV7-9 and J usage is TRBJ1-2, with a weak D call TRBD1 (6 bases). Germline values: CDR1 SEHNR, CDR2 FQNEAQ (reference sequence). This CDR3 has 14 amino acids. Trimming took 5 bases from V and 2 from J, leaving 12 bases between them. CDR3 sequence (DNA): TGTGCCAGCAGCCAAGCAGGGGCCAACTATGGCTACACCTTC. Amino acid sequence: CASSQAGANYGYTF. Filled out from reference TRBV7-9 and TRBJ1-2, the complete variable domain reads DTGVSQNPRHKITKRGQNVTFRCDPISEHNRLYWYRQTLGQGPEFLTYFQNEAQLEKSRLLSDRFSAERPKGSFSTLEIQRTEQGDSAMYLCASSQAGANYGYTFGSGTRLTVV.

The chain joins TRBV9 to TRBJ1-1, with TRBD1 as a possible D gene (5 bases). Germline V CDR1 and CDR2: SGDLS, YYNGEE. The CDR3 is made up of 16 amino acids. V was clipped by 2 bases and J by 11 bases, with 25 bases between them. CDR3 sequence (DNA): TGTGCCAGCAGCGTGAGGCCTCGGGACGCAAGTCTAGCGGCTTTCTTT. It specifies CASSVRPRDASLAAFF.

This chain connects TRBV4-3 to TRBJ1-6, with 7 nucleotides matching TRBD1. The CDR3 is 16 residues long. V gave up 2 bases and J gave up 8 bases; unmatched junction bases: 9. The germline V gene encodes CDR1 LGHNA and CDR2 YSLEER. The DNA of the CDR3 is TGCGCCAGCAGCCAACGCGCAGGGGGGTGGGATTCACCCCTCCACTTT. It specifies CASSQRAGGWDSPLHF.

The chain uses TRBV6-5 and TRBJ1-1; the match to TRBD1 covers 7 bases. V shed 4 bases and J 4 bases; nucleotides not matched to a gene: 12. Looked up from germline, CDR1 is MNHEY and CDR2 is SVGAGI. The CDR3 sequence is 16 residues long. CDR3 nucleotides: TGTGCCAGCAGTTTCGACAGGGAGGAGGGGGGCACTGAAGCTTTCTTT. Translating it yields CASSFDREEGGTEAFF.

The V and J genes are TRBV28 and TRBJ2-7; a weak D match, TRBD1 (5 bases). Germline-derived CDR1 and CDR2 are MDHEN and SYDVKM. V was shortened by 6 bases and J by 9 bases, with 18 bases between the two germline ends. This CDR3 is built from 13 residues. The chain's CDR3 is CASSRRDSWVQYF. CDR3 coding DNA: TGTGCCAGCAGCCGTCGTGACAGCTGGGTGCAGTACTTC.

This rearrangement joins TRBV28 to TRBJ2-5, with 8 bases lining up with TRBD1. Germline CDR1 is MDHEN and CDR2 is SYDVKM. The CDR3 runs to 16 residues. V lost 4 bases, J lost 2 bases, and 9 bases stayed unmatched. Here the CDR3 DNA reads TGTGCCAGCAGTTCCCGACAGGGGACCCCTCAAGAGACCCAGTACTTC. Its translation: CASSSRQGTPQETQYF. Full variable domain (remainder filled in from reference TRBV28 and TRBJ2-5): DVKVTQSSRYLVKRTGEKVFLECVQDMDHENMFWYRQDPGLGLRLIYFSYDVKMKEKGDIPEGYSVSREKKERFSLILESASTNQTSMYLCASSSRQGTPQETQYFGPGTRLLVL.

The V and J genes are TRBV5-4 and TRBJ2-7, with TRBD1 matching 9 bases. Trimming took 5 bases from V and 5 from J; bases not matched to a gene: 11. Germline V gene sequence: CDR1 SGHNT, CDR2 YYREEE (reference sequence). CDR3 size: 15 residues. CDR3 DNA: TGTGCCAGCAGAAAACCGGGACAGGGCTACGACGAGCAGTACTTC. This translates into CASRKPGQGYDEQYF.

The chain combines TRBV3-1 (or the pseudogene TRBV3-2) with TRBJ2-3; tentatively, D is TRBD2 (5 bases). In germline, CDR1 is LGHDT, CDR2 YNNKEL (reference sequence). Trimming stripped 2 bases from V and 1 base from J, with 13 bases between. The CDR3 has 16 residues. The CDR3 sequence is CASSQWSGTRTDTQYF. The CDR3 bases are TGTGCCAGCAGCCAATGGTCGGGAACCCGCACAGATACGCAGTATTTT.

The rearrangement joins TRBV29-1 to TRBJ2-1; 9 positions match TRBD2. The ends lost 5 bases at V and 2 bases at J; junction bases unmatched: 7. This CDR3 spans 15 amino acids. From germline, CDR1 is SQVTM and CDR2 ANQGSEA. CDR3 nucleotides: TGCAGCGTTTTAATGAGCGGGGGGACCTACAATGAGCAGTTCTTC. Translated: CSVLMSGGTYNEQFF.

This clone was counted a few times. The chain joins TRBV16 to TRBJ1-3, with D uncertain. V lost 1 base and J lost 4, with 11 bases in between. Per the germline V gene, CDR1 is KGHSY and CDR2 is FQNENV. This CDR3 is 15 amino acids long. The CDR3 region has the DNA TGTGCCAGCAGCCAATACACAGCGGACGGAAACACCATATATTTT. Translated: CASSQYTADGNTIYF.